Shown below are 4 T cell receptor beta chains from a single sample sequenced in a study of blood T cell repertoires in COVID-19. Only in-frame clones appear in the TCRdb table, and some are missing; sequencing was by immunoSEQ multiplex PCR. The sample lists tens of thousands of clones; 75% to 90% were seen once. The specimen sequenced was peripheral blood. The source of these receptors is a human donor with active COVID-19. The donor label of this sample is uncertain.

This clone occurred a few times. The chain recombines TRBV7-9 with TRBJ1-1; D gene ambiguous. Germline CDR1 SEHNR, CDR2 FQNEAQ (reference sequence). The CDR3 extends over 14 amino acids. The V end was cut by 5 bases, the J end by 1 base, with 11 bases between. The CDR3 protein is CASSPLSGNTEAFF. CDR3 sequence (DNA): TGTGCCAGCAGCCCTCTCAGCGGGAACACTGAAGCTTTCTTT.

V is TRBV19 and J is TRBJ1-3, with 7 bases fitting TRBD1. The length of the CDR3 is 15 residues. CDR1 is LNHDA, CDR2 SQIVND, per germline (reference sequence). The V and J ends lost 4 bases and 1 base, in that order; junction bases with no gene match: 4. The CDR3 spells CASSKGQISGNTIYF. CDR3 bases: TGTGCCAGTAGTAAGGGACAGATATCTGGAAACACCATATATTTT.

The chain couples TRBV11-3 to TRBJ2-6, with TRBD1 identical over 12 bases. This CDR3 region has 17 residues. Germline CDR1 SGHNT, CDR2 YENEEA. Trimming at V came to 5 bases and at J to 1 base, leaving 3 bases not matched to a gene. The CDR3 nucleotides are TGTGCCAGCAGCAGGGACAGGGGGCCGTCTGGGGCCAACGTCCTGACTTTC. This gives the protein CASSRDRGPSGANVLTF.

The table lists this clone with a count of one. CDR3 protein: CASGEGLLVMYF. The CDR3 nucleotides are TGTGCCAGTGGGGAGGGTCTACTAGTAATGTACTTC. V usage is TRBV2 and J usage is TRBJ2-4; 7 bases align to TRBD2. The CDR3 sequence is 12 residues long. The V segment lost 9 bases and the J segment 15 bases; nucleotides outside the gene matches: 14. CDR1 is SNHLY, CDR2 FYNNEI, per germline.